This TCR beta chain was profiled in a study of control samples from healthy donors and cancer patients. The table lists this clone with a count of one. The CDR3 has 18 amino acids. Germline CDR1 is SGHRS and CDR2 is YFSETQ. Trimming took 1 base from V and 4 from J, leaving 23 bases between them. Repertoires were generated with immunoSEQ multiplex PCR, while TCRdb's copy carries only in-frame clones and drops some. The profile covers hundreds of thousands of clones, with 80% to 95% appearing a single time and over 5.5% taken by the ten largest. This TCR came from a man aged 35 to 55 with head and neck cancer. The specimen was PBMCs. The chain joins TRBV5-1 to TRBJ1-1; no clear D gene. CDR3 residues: CASSLSLRGGPLGTEAFF. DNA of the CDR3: TGCGCCAGCAGCTTGAGCCTTCGAGGCGGGCCCTTGGGCACTGAAGCTTTCTTT.